What follows is one T cell receptor beta chain and its context. The sample is drawn from a study of blood T cell repertoires in COVID-19. Whole-study context: Sample material is recorded as cDNA or gDNA derived from T cells, B-cell-depleted T cells, or PBMCs.

This CDR3 spans 13 amino acids. J gave up 4 bases and V 6 bases, and 5 bases lay outside the gene matches. Germline V lookup: CDR1 MNHEY, CDR2 SVGEGT. Here immunoSEQ multiplex PCR was the method, and the copy in TCRdb shows in-frame clones only, minus some. In the table there are over 70,000 clones, roughly 82% of which are singletons. Sequencing used peripheral blood. The V call is TRBV6-2 or TRBV6-3, the J call TRBJ1-1, with 7 bases that match TRBD1. The sequence came from a woman of 80 years or more with active or convalescent COVID-19. The CDR3 sequence: CASSHTGATEAFF. CDR3 DNA sequence: TGTGCCAGCAGCCATACAGGGGCCACTGAAGCTTTCTTT.